The 7 T cell receptor beta chains in this list originate from one sample, sequenced in a study of identical twins. MiXCR, run by TCRdb on the 5' RACE reads, gives a single entry per CDR3 protein. The table has about 810,000 distinct CDR3 sequences, around 12% seen once; the top ten hold around 1.5%. Another study also made use of these data, one on yellow fever vaccine responses in identical twins.

What was sequenced was PBMCs. The receptors were sampled from a woman aged 18-29 years in good health.

The chain joins TRBV9 to TRBJ2-7, with D perhaps TRBD2 (5 bases). The CDR3 is made up of 13 amino acids. Germline loops: CDR1 SGDLS, CDR2 YYNGEE. Trimming took 4 bases from V and 6 from J, leaving 14 bases between them. CDR3 nucleotides: TGTGCCAGCAGCCCGTCGAGAGGGTTCGAGCAGTACTTC. Protein: CASSPSRGFEQYF. The entire variable domain, with the rest obtained from reference TRBV9 and TRBJ2-7, is as follows: DSGVTQTPKHLITATGQRVTLRCSPRSGDLSVYWYQQSLDQGLQFLIQYYNGEERAKGNILERFSAQQFPDLHSELNLSSLELGDSALYFCASSPSRGFEQYFGPGTRLTVT.

This clonotype was counted ten times or more. The chain links TRBV5-1 to TRBJ1-1; D remains unclear. With 6 bases removed from V and 0 bases from J, the gap between germline ends came to 12 bases. The CDR3 covers 14 residues. CDR1 SGHRS and CDR2 YFSETQ come from the germline V gene. CDR3: CASTIDGMNTEAFF. In DNA, the CDR3 is TGCGCCAGCACAATTGACGGGATGAACACTGAAGCTTTCTTT.

The rearrangement joins TRBV11-2 to TRBJ2-2, with D maybe TRBD2 (5 bases). Germline loops: CDR1 SGHAT, CDR2 FQNNGV. V dropped 5 bases and J dropped 2 bases, with 18 bases sitting between them. This CDR3 is built from 17 residues. CDR3 residues: CASSIPSRAVNTGELFF. The DNA for the CDR3 is TGTGCCAGCAGCATTCCTAGCCGGGCCGTAAACACCGGGGAGCTGTTTTTT.

J is TRBJ1-2 and V is TRBV6-1; tentative D call: TRBD1 (5 bases). The CDR3 extends over 13 amino acids. Deletions cut 5 bases from V and 8 bases from J, with 15 bases between. Germline CDR1 and CDR2: MNHNS and SASEGT. CDR3 coding DNA: TGTGCCAGCAGTATCCTGGGGGTGGGAGGCTACACCTTC. Amino acid sequence: CASSILGVGGYTF.

There are a few counts of this clonotype. The rearrangement links TRBV6-1 to TRBJ2-1, with 8 bases fitting TRBD2. V lost 10 bases to trimming and J lost 5 bases; unmatched junction nucleotides: 10. Germline lookup yields CDR1 MNHNS and CDR2 SASEGT. This CDR3 has 14 residues. CDR3 residues: CATIGGGPNNEQFF. The CDR3 DNA is TGTGCCACTATCGGGGGGGGTCCTAACAATGAGCAGTTCTTC.

This clonotype was seen more than once but under ten times. The V call is TRBV11-2, the J call TRBJ2-1, with D possibly matching TRBD1 (6 bases). CDR1 is SGHAT and CDR2 is FQNNGV in the germline V gene. Trimming left V 0 bases short and J 5 bases short, with 11 bases between. This CDR3 spans 15 amino acids. Written as DNA, the CDR3 is TGTGCCAGCAGCTTAGATCGGACAGCCAACAATGAGCAGTTCTTC. Residues: CASSLDRTANNEQFF.

The chain carries TRBV11-2 and TRBJ1-1; 7 bases agree with TRBD1. The germline V gene encodes CDR1 SGHAT and CDR2 FQNNGV. V shed 2 bases and J 1 base; nucleotides not matched to a gene: 10. This CDR3 comprises 17 residues. The CDR3 DNA reads TGTGCCAGCAGCTTACAAGGGGGCTGGATTAGGAACACTGAAGCTTTCTTT. Translation: CASSLQGGWIRNTEAFF.